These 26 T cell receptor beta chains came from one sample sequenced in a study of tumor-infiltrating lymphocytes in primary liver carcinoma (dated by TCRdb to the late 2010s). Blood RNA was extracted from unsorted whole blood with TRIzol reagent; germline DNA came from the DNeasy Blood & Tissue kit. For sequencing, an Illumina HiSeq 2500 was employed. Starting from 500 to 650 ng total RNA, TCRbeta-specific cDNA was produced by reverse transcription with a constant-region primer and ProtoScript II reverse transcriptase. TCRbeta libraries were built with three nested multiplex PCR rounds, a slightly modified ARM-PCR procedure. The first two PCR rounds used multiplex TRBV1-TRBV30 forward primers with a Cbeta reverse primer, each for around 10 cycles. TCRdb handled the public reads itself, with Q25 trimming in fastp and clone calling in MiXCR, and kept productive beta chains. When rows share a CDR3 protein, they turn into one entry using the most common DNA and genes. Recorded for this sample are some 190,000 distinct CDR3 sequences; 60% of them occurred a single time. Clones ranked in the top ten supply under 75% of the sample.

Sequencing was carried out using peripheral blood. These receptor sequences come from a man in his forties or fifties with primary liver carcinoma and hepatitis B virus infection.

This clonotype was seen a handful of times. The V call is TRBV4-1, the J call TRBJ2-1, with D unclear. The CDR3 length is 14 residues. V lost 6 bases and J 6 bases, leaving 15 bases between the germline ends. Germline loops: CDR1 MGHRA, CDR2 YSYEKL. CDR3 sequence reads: CASSSPPFFNEQFF. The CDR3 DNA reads TGCGCCAGCAGTAGTCCGCCTTTCTTCAATGAGCAGTTCTTC.

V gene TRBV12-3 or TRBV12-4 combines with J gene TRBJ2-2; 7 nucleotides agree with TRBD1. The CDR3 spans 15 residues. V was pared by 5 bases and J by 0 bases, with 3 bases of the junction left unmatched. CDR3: CASSQGTANTGELFF. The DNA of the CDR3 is TGTGCCAGCAGTCAGGGGACAGCGAACACCGGGGAGCTGTTTTTT.

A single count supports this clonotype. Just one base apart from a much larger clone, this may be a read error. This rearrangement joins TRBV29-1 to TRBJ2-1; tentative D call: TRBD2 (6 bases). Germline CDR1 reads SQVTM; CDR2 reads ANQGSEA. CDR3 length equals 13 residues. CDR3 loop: CSVEGGLWNGQFF. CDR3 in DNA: TGCAGCGTTGAGGGAGGTCTCTGGAATGGGCAGTTCTTC.

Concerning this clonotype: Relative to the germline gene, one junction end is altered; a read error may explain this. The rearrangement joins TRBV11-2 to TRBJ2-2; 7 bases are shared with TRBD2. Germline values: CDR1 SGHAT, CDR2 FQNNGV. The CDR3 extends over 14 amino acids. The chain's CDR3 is CASSPRLASGKLSF. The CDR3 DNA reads TGTGCCAGCAGCCCGCGACTAGCCTCCGGGAAGCTGTCTTTT.

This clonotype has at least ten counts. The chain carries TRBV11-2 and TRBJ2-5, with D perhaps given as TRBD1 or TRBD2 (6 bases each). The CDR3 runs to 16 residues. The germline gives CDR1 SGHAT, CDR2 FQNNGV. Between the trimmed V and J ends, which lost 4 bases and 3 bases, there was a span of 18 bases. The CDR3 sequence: CASSSELGGPKETQYF. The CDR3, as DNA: TGTGCCAGCAGCTCAGAATTGGGGGGCCCCAAAGAGACCCAGTACTTC. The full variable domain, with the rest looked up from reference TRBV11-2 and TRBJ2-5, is EAGVAQSPRYKIIEKRQSVAFWCNPISGHATLYWYQQILGQGPKLLIQFQNNGVVDDSQLPKDRFSAERLKGVDSTLKIQPAKLEDSAVYLCASSSELGGPKETQYFGPGTRLLVL.

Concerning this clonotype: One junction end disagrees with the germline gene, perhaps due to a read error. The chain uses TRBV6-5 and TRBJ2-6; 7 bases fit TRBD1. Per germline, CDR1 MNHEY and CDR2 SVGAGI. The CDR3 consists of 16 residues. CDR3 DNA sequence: TGTGCCGGCAGGGCAGGGGACAGATCCGAGGCCAACGTCCTGACTTTC. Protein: CAGRAGDRSEANVLTF.

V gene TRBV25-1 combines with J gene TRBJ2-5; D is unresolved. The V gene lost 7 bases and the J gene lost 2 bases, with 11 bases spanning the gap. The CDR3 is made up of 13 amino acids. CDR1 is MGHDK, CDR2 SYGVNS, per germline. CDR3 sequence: CASISTLQETQYF. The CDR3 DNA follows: TGTGCCAGCATTTCAACCCTACAAGAGACCCAGTACTTC. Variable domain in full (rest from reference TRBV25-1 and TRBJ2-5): EADIYQTPRYLVIGTGKKITLECSQTMGHDKMYWYQQDPGMELHLIHYSYGVNSTEKGDLSSESTVSRIRTEHFPLTLESARPSHTSQYLCASISTLQETQYFGPGTRLLVL.

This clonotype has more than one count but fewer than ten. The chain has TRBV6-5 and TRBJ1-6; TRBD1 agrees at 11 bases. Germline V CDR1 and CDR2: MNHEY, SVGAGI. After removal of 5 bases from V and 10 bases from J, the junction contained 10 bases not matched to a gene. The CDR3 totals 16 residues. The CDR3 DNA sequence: TGTGCCAGCAGTACGGCCTGGGACAGGGGGAACTCACCCCTCCACTTT. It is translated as CASSTAWDRGNSPLHF.

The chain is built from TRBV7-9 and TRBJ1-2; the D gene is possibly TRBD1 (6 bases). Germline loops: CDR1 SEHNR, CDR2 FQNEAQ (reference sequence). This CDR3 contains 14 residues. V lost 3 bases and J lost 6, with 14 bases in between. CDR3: CASSFLSGANGYTF. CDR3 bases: TGTGCCAGCAGCTTCCTCTCAGGGGCTAATGGCTACACCTTC.

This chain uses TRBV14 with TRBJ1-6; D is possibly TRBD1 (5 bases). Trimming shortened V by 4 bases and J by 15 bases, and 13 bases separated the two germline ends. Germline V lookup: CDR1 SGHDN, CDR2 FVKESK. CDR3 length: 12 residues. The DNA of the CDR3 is TGTGCCAGCAGCCTCAGAGAGGGGAGCCTCCACTTT. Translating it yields CASSLREGSLHF.

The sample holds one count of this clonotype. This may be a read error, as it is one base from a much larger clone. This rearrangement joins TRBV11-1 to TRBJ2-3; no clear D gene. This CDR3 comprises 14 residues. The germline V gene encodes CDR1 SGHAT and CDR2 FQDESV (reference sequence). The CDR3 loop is CGSSAGFGTDTQYF. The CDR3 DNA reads TGTGGCAGCAGCGCCGGTTTCGGTACAGATACGCAGTATTTT.

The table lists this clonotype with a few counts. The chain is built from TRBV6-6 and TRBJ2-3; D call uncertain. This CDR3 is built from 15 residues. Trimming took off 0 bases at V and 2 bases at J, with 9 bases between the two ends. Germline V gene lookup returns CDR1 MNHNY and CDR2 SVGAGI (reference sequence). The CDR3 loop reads CASSYSRFTTDTQYF. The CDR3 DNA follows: TGTGCCAGCAGTTACTCGAGGTTCACCACAGATACGCAGTATTTT.

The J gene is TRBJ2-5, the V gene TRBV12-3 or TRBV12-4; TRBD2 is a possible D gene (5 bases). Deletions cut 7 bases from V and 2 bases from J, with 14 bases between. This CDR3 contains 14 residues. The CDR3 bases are TGTGCCAGCACCGGACCAGCGGATCAAGAGACCCAGTACTTC. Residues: CASTGPADQETQYF.

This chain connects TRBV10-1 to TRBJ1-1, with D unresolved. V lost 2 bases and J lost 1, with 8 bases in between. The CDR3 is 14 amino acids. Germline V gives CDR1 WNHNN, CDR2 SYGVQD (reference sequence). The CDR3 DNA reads TGCGCCAGCAGTGAGGCCAGGAGGAACACTGAAGCTTTCTTT. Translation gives CASSEARRNTEAFF.

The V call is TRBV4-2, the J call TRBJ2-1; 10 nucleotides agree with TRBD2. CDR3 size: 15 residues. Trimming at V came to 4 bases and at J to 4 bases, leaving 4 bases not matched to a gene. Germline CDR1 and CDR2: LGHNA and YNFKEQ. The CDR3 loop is CASSPTSGDYNEQFF. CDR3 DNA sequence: TGTGCCAGCAGCCCTACTAGCGGGGATTACAATGAGCAGTTCTTC.

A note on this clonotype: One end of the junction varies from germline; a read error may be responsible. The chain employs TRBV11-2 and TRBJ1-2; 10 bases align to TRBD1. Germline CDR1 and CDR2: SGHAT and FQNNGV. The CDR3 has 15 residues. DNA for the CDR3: TGTACCAGCAGCTTGGGACAGGGGACCTTCTATGGCTACACCTTC. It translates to CTSSLGQGTFYGYTF.

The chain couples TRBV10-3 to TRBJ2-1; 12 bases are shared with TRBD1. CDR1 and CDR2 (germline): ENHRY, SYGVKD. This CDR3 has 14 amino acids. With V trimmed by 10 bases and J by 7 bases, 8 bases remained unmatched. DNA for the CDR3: TGTGCCACCCGCCGGGACAGGGGGCCGAATGAGCAGTTCTTC. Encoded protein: CATRRDRGPNEQFF.

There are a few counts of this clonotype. CDR3 protein: CASSWRETDTQYF. The CDR3 nucleotides read TGCGCCAGCAGCTGGCGGGAGACAGATACGCAGTATTTT. The chain combines TRBV5-1 with TRBJ2-3; 7 bases are shared with TRBD2. J was trimmed by 3 bases and V by 3 bases; bases with no gene match: 1. CDR1 SGHRS and CDR2 YFSETQ come from the germline V gene. The CDR3 totals 13 residues. The whole variable domain, filled in from reference TRBV5-1 and TRBJ2-3, reads KAGVTQTPRYLIKTRGQQVTLSCSPISGHRSVSWYQQTPGQGLQFLFEYFSETQRNKGNFPGRFSGRQFSNSRSEMNVSTLELGDSALYLCASSWRETDTQYFGPGTRLTVL.

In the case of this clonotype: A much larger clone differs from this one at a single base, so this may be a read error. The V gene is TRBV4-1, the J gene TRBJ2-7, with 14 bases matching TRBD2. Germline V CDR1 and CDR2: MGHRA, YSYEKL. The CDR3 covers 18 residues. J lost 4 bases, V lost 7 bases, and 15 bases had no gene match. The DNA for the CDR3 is TGCGCCAGCAACCTCCGCGCCGGGACTAGCGGGAGTAGTTACGAGCAGTACTTC. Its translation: CASNLRAGTSGSSYEQYF.

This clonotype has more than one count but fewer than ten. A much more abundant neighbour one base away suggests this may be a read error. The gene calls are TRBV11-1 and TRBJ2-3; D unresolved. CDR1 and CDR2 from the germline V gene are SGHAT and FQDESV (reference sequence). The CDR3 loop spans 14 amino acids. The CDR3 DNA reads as TGTACCAGCAGCTTAAGTTGGACGTGGGATACGCAGTATTTT. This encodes CTSSLSWTWDTQYF.

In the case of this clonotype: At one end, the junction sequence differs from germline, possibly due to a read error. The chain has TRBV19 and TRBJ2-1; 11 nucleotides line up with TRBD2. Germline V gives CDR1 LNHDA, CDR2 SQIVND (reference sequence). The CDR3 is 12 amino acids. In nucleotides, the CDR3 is TGTGCCAGTAGACCAACTAGCGGGGGCCCGAGCTTC. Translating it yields CASRPTSGGPSF.

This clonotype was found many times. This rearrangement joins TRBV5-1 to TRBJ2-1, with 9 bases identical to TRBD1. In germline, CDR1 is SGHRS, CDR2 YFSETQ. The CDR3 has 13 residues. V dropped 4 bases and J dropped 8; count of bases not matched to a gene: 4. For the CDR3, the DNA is TGCGCCAGCAGCCTGGGACAGGGTCATGAGCAGTTCTTC. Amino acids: CASSLGQGHEQFF.

The CDR3 DNA reads as TGTGCCAGCAGTGGTAGGGATTGGGATGGCTACACCTTC. It specifies CASSGRDWDGYTF. This chain uses TRBV6-1 with TRBJ1-2; D unresolved. V lost 4 bases, J lost 6 bases, and 12 bases lay in between. This CDR3 contains 13 residues. Germline V CDR1 and CDR2: MNHNS, SASEGT.

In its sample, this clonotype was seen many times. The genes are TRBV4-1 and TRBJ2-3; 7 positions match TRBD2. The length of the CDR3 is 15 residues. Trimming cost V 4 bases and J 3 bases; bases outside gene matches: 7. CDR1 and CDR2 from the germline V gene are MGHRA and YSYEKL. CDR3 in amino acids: CASSRGAGETDTQYF. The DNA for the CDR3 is TGCGCCAGCAGCCGGGGTGCGGGAGAGACAGATACGCAGTATTTT.

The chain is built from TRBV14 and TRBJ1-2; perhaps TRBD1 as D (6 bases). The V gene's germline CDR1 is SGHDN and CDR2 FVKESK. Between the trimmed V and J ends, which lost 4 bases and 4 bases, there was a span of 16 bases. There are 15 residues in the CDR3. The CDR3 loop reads CASSLDTGLRYGYTF. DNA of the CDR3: TGTGCCAGCAGCCTAGACACAGGGTTACGCTATGGCTACACCTTC.

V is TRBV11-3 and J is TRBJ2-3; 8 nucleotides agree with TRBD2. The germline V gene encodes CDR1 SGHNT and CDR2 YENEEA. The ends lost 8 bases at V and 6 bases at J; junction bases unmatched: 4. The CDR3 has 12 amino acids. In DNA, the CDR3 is TGTGCCAGCGAAGCGGGAGCGGATACGCAGTATTTT. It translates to CASEAGADTQYF.